One and the same sample provided the 10 T cell receptor beta chains below, sequenced in a study of cytomegalovirus exposure and HLA in healthy donors. The PCR made use of 60 Vbeta and 13 Jbeta primers. The method was immunoSEQ multiplex PCR; TCRdb's version includes in-frame clones alone and lacks a portion of them. The profile shows 140,000 to 150,000 clones, roughly 71% of them singletons. The sample consisted of PBMCs. All receptors come from a man aged 30 to 45 in good health and CMV-seronegative.

The V and J genes are TRBV4-1 and TRBJ2-7; TRBD1 agrees at 9 bases. The CDR3 covers 12 residues. J gave up 4 bases and V 9 bases, and 4 bases lay outside the gene matches. Germline values: CDR1 MGHRA, CDR2 YSYEKL. CDR3 nucleotides: TGCGCCAGTGGGACAGGGATTTACGAGCAGTACTTC. Translation gives CASGTGIYEQYF.

This chain uses TRBV29-1 with TRBJ2-5, with D possibly TRBD1 on 6 matching bases. The CDR3 extends over 11 amino acids. V lost 8 bases, J lost 3 bases, and 10 bases lay in between. The germline V gene encodes CDR1 SQVTM and CDR2 ANQGSEA. CDR3 amino acids: CSTRTEETQYF. The CDR3, as DNA: TGCAGCACACGGACAGAAGAGACCCAGTACTTC.

V and J are TRBV5-6 and TRBJ2-3; TRBD2 matches 7 bases. The CDR3 runs to 18 residues. Trimming cost V 0 bases and J 6 bases; bases outside gene matches: 16. Germline V gene lookup returns CDR1 SGHDT and CDR2 YYEEEE. CDR3 nucleotides: TGTGCCAGCAGCTTGGCCGCTATGGGTGAGCGGGGAAGCGATACGCAGTATTTT. Protein product: CASSLAAMGERGSDTQYF. The full variable domain, completed using reference TRBV5-6 and TRBJ2-3, is DAGVTQSPTHLIKTRGQQVTLRCSPKSGHDTVSWYQQALGQGPQFIFQYYEEEERQRGNFPDRFSGHQFPNYSSELNVNALLLGDSALYLCASSLAAMGERGSDTQYFGPGTRLTVL.

This rearrangement joins TRBV12-5 to TRBJ2-4, with a possible D match to TRBD2 (6 bases). Trimming took 3 bases from V and 0 from J, leaving 21 bases between them. CDR1 LGHNT and CDR2 FRNRAP come from the germline V gene. The CDR3 length is 19 residues. The CDR3 region has the DNA TGTGCTAGTGGTTTTCATCGGCAAGGAGGGGATCTAGCCAAAAACATTCAGTACTTC. Amino acid sequence: CASGFHRQGGDLAKNIQYF.

The chain employs TRBV5-1 and TRBJ2-3, with D possibly matching TRBD1 (6 bases). Germline values: CDR1 SGHRS, CDR2 YFSETQ. There are 15 residues in the CDR3. V was pared by 4 bases and J by 0 bases, with 12 bases between. The CDR3 region is CASSPGHPSTDTQYF. DNA of the CDR3: TGCGCCAGCAGCCCGGGACACCCCAGCACAGATACGCAGTATTTT.

The V and J genes are TRBV6-6 and TRBJ2-2; a weak D match, TRBD2 (6 bases). CDR3 size: 15 residues. Deletions cut 2 bases from V and 7 bases from J, with 14 bases between. Germline CDR1 is MNHNY and CDR2 is SVGAGI (reference sequence). DNA of the CDR3: TGTGCCAGCAGTTACAGGGCTAGCGTGAACGGGGAGCTGTTTTTT. Its protein product is CASSYRASVNGELFF.

The V call is TRBV7-9, the J call TRBJ2-3; D is perhaps TRBD1 (6 bases). Germline CDR1 reads SEHNR; CDR2 reads FQNEAQ (reference sequence). The germline V and J ends were trimmed by 5 bases and 1 base, with 22 bases remaining between them. This CDR3 has 18 amino acids. The chain's CDR3 is CASSSLGGRRGGTDTQYF. In DNA form, the CDR3 reads TGTGCCAGCAGCAGCTTAGGGGGAAGGAGAGGGGGCACAGATACGCAGTATTTT.

This rearrangement joins TRBV28 to TRBJ2-2; D gene ambiguous. The V end lost 6 bases, the J end lost 2 bases, and 10 bases lay between the germline ends. The CDR3 runs to 14 residues. Germline CDR1 is MDHEN and CDR2 is SYDVKM. CDR3 nucleotides: TGTGCCAGCAGCAAATTGGGCAACACCGGGGAGCTGTTTTTT. Its protein product is CASSKLGNTGELFF.

This clone was seen more than once but under ten times. The genes are TRBV2 and TRBJ1-4; D is undetermined. From germline, CDR1 is SNHLY and CDR2 FYNNEI. The CDR3 is 14 amino acids. V lost 7 bases and J lost 2, with 11 bases in between. The chain's CDR3 is CASTLSGTNEKLFF. In nucleotides, the CDR3 is TGTGCCAGCACCCTGAGTGGTACTAATGAAAAACTGTTTTTT.

The chain carries TRBV6-1 and TRBJ1-5, with D perhaps matching TRBD1 (6 bases). Germline V gene data show CDR1 as MNHNS and CDR2 as SASEGT. With 5 bases removed from V and 2 bases from J, the gap between germline ends came to 13 bases. The CDR3 length is 15 residues. CDR3 in amino acids: CASSSHRERNQPQHF. CDR3 nucleotides: TGTGCCAGCAGTAGTCACAGGGAGCGCAATCAGCCCCAGCATTTT.